This T cell receptor beta chain came from a study of T cells in localized non-small cell lung cancer. V was shortened by 0 bases and J by 0 bases, with 3 bases between the two germline ends. The CDR3 has 13 residues. Looked up from germline, CDR1 is SGDLS and CDR2 is YYNGEE. Remarks on this clone: Its antigen is not identified.

Produced via immunoSEQ multiplex PCR; TCRdb's table is partial and in-frame only. The sample yields 30,000 or so clones, 88% seen once. Study observations and caveats: For the top 100 tumor clones, a median about 56 also appeared in adjacent lung. Longer overall survival was seen with higher T cell density measured in blood.

The source material was peripheral blood, sampled before any cancer treatment. V gene TRBV9 combines with J gene TRBJ1-1; D gene ambiguous. This sequence was found in an older female donor with stage III squamous cell lung carcinoma. CDR3 nucleotides: TGTGCCAGCAGCGTAGACGTGAACACTGAAGCTTTCTTT. The encoded protein is CASSVDVNTEAFF.